This T cell receptor (beta chain) appears in the sequencing data of a study of cytomegalovirus exposure and HLA in healthy donors. The CDR3 loop spans 17 amino acids. CDR1 and CDR2 (germline): SGHTA, FQGTGA. Study observations and caveats: Listed as cytomegalovirus-associated were 150 to 200 TCR beta chains. Later on, an analysis tied approximately 17,000 TCR beta sequences to HLA alleles at 0.05 false discovery rate. For presence/absence analyses, sequencing depth was assumed to be roughly uniform across donors. Later analysis showed most CMV-associated TCR beta chains appearing HLA-restricted.

Concerning this clone itself: Its antigen is unidentified. The germline gene is not matched at one end of the junction; a read error may be the cause.

The PCR ran on 60 Vbeta and 13 Jbeta primers. Assay used: immunoSEQ multiplex PCR; TCRdb lists only in-frame clones, some missing. Of fewer than 150,000 clones in the sample, about 80% are singletons; the top ten hold around 3.9%. This receptor was identified in a man aged 35-49 years in good health and CMV-seropositive. This chain links TRBV7-3 with TRBJ1-3; TRBD1 matches 8 bases. The sequenced material came from PBMCs. Here the CDR3 reads CASSLTGGTGSGNTIYF. As DNA, the CDR3 is TGTGCCAGCAGCTTAACGGGCGGGACAGGCTCTGGAAACACCATCTATTTT.